These 26 T cell receptor beta chains were sequenced from one sample in a study of blood T cells in healthy people across ages. For the second PCR, which ran for about 7 to 12 cycles, a sample-barcoded 5' primer and a J-beta primer mix were used. TCRdb reanalysed the 5' RACE reads using MiXCR and keeps one entry per CDR3 protein. This sample has about 1.8 million distinct CDR3 sequences, with about 49% found just once. Sequenced material: blood. The receptor source for this set is a middle-aged woman in good health.

This sequence joins TRBV9 and TRBJ1-6; perhaps TRBD1 as D (5 bases). The CDR3 runs to 15 residues. Trimming removed 1 base from V and 3 bases from J, with 8 bases in between. CDR1 and CDR2 (germline): SGDLS, YYNGEE. CDR3 nucleotide sequence: TGTGCCAGCAGCGTATATGACAGCTATAATTCACCCCTCCACTTT. Protein product: CASSVYDSYNSPLHF.

This rearrangement joins TRBV6-5 to TRBJ1-2; TRBD1 aligns across 7 bases. The germline gives CDR1 MNHEY, CDR2 SVGAGI. Trimming cost V 2 bases and J 7 bases; bases outside gene matches: 10. The CDR3 has 15 residues. DNA of the CDR3: TGTGCCAGCAGTTACACCTCACAGGGGCACTGTGGCTACACCTTC. It translates to CASSYTSQGHCGYTF.

This clonotype was counted a few times. The chain uses TRBV27 and TRBJ2-7; 8 positions agree with TRBD1. Trimming cost V 5 bases and J 3 bases; bases outside gene matches: 12. CDR1 and CDR2 from the germline V gene are MNHEY and SMNVEV (reference sequence). The CDR3 loop spans 16 amino acids. CDR3: CASSRRTGTGLYEQYF. For the CDR3, the DNA is TGTGCCAGCAGTCGCCGAACCGGGACAGGCCTCTACGAGCAGTACTTC.

This clonotype appeared once. The chain has TRBV28 and TRBJ1-5; 9 nucleotides align to TRBD1. V shed 5 bases and J 2 bases; nucleotides not matched to a gene: 7. CDR1 and CDR2 (germline): MDHEN, SYDVKM. The CDR3 covers 16 residues. This CDR3 is CASSIHRGQGNQPQHF. The CDR3 bases are TGTGCCAGCAGTATTCACAGGGGGCAGGGCAATCAGCCCCAGCATTTT. Filled out from reference TRBV28 and TRBJ1-5, the complete variable domain reads DVKVTQSSRYLVKRTGEKVFLECVQDMDHENMFWYRQDPGLGLRLIYFSYDVKMKEKGDIPEGYSVSREKKERFSLILESASTNQTSMYLCASSIHRGQGNQPQHFGDGTRLSIL.

This clonotype appeared a single time. The genes are TRBV19 and TRBJ1-4; 9 bases agree with TRBD1. CDR1 is LNHDA, CDR2 SQIVND, per germline (reference sequence). V gave up 9 bases and J gave up 7 bases; unmatched junction bases: 18. The CDR3 sequence is 17 residues long. CDR3 coding DNA: TGTGCCAGCCGAACTTGGACAGGGGCCGCCTTTGGTGAAAAACTGTTTTTT. Translated: CASRTWTGAAFGEKLFF.

V and J are TRBV4-1 and TRBJ2-4; the D gene is possibly TRBD2 (5 bases). CDR3 length equals 13 residues. Trimming removed 1 base at V and 15 bases at J, with 16 bases between. Germline V CDR1 and CDR2: MGHRA, YSYEKL. The CDR3 loop is CASSQVVLETLYF. The CDR3, as DNA: TGCGCCAGCAGCCAAGTGGTACTAGAGACCCTGTACTTC.

In this sample, this clonotype turned up a few times. This rearrangement joins TRBV7-2 to TRBJ2-4, with 8 bases identical to TRBD1. The trim removed 5 bases at V and 0 bases at J, leaving 15 bases unmatched. The CDR3 is 19 amino acids. CDR1 and CDR2 (germline): SGHTA, FQGNSA. The CDR3 DNA reads TGTGCCAGCAGCCTATACCAGGGGGCCCCGCGCCAAGCCAAAAACATTCAGTACTTC. This gives the protein CASSLYQGAPRQAKNIQYF.

This chain connects TRBV3-1 to TRBJ2-6, with a tentative D call TRBD2 (7 bases). V was pared by 2 bases and J by 1 base, with 15 bases between. Per the germline V gene, CDR1 is LGHDT and CDR2 is YNNKEL (reference sequence). The CDR3 loop spans 18 amino acids. CDR3 sequence: CASSQPWGGSSGANVLTF. The CDR3 coding sequence is TGTGCCAGCAGCCAACCCTGGGGGGGCAGTTCTGGGGCCAACGTCCTGACTTTC.

V is TRBV12-3 or TRBV12-4 and J is TRBJ2-5, with TRBD1 identical over 7 bases. Trimming cost V 8 bases and J 5 bases; bases outside gene matches: 5. The CDR3 spans 12 residues. CDR3 coding DNA: TGTGCCAGCGGCAGGGGGAGCGAGACCCAGTACTTC. It codes for CASGRGSETQYF.

The V and J genes are TRBV7-2 and TRBJ2-1, with 7 bases that match TRBD2. The length of the CDR3 is 15 residues. Trimming took 0 bases from V and 7 from J; bases not matched to a gene: 6. Germline CDR1 and CDR2: SGHTA and FQGNSA. CDR3 sequence (DNA): TGTGCCAGCAGCTTAGCGTCTGGACTAGGGAATGAGCAGTTCTTC. Amino acids: CASSLASGLGNEQFF.

This clonotype has more than one count but fewer than ten. This chain uses TRBV5-8 with TRBJ2-7, with 12 bases fitting TRBD2. Germline CDR1 and CDR2: SGHTS and YDEGEE. V was pared by 0 bases and J by 7 bases, with 8 bases of the junction left unmatched. The CDR3 spans 16 residues. CDR3: CASSLEAGLAGLEQYF. The CDR3, as DNA: TGTGCCAGCAGCTTGGAAGCCGGACTAGCGGGGTTAGAGCAGTACTTC.

Only a few counts were recorded for this clonotype. The chain links TRBV4-3 to TRBJ2-3; a weak D match, TRBD1 (6 bases). The V and J ends lost 1 base and 1 base respectively, with 12 bases between them. Per the germline V gene, CDR1 is LGHNA and CDR2 is YSLEER. CDR3 length equals 16 residues. The CDR3 nucleotides are TGCGCCAGCAGCCAAGGGGGGCACAGGGGCACAGATACGCAGTATTTT. The encoded protein is CASSQGGHRGTDTQYF.

This clonotype was seen a few times. This chain connects TRBV4-2 to TRBJ2-5; TRBD2 is a possible D gene (6 bases). Trimming stripped 1 base from V and 4 bases from J, with 13 bases between. The germline V gene has CDR1 LGHNA and CDR2 YNFKEQ. The CDR3 spans 15 residues. CDR3 residues: CASSQGDAGRETQYF. The CDR3 DNA follows: TGTGCCAGCAGCCAAGGTGACGCGGGGAGAGAGACCCAGTACTTC.

This clonotype was observed a few times. The rearrangement joins TRBV3-1 to TRBJ2-1; no clear D. The CDR3 length is 13 residues. The V gene's germline CDR1 is LGHDT and CDR2 YNNKEL (reference sequence). The V end lost 3 bases, the J end lost 6 bases, and 9 bases lay between the germline ends. DNA of the CDR3: TGTGCCAGCAGCCATGACTGGGGCAATGAGCAGTTCTTC. This encodes CASSHDWGNEQFF.

The chain carries TRBV6-2 or TRBV6-3 and TRBJ2-7; D is unclear. In germline, CDR1 is MNHEY, CDR2 SVGEGT. Between the trimmed V and J ends, which lost 4 bases and 2 bases, there was a span of 9 bases. CDR3 length: 13 amino acids. The CDR3 reads CASSSASTYEQYF. The CDR3 DNA is TGTGCCAGCAGTTCGGCGTCAACCTACGAGCAGTACTTC.

The chain employs TRBV20-1 and TRBJ2-2; TRBD2 matches 12 bases. There are 16 residues in the CDR3. Trimming took 6 bases from V and 4 from J; bases not matched to a gene: 9. Germline CDR1 reads DFQATT; CDR2 reads SNEGSKA (reference sequence). The CDR3 loop is CSAETTLAGGTGELFF. In DNA form, the CDR3 reads TGCAGTGCCGAAACAACACTAGCGGGAGGCACCGGGGAGCTGTTTTTT.

The genes are TRBV7-2 and TRBJ2-7; 11 positions agree with TRBD1. From germline, CDR1 is SGHTA and CDR2 FQGNSA. The CDR3 runs 15 residues. The ends lost 4 bases at V and 8 bases at J; junction bases unmatched: 10. CDR3 DNA: TGTGCCAGCAGCTCCGCGGGACAGGGGGGGAGCAAGCAGTACTTC. Protein product: CASSSAGQGGSKQYF.

V is TRBV28 and J is TRBJ2-7; D may correspond to TRBD1 or TRBD2 (5 bases each). The germline V gene encodes CDR1 MDHEN and CDR2 SYDVKM. The CDR3 is made up of 14 amino acids. V shed 7 bases and J shed 4 bases, with 17 bases lying between them. As DNA, the CDR3 is TGTGCCAGCATTGGGACCGGTAGGCAGTACGAGCAGTACTTC. This gives the protein CASIGTGRQYEQYF.

In this sample, this clonotype turned up a few times. V is TRBV7-3 and J is TRBJ2-1; 9 positions agree with TRBD2. CDR1 SGHTA and CDR2 FQGTGA come from the germline V gene. The CDR3 has 16 residues. V shed 3 bases, J shed 8 bases, and the junction held 11 bases outside the gene matches. This CDR3 reads CASSFEGTSPKDEQFF. DNA for the CDR3: TGTGCCAGCAGCTTCGAAGGGACTAGCCCAAAGGATGAGCAGTTCTTC.

Only a few counts were recorded for this clonotype. The chain carries TRBV11-2 and TRBJ2-1; D is unclear. Germline V gene sequence: CDR1 SGHAT, CDR2 FQNNGV. The CDR3 has 17 residues. Trimming pared 5 bases from V and 2 bases from J, leaving 19 bases between. CDR3 sequence reads: CASSLWAGAAPYNEQFF. CDR3 DNA sequence: TGTGCCAGCAGCCTATGGGCCGGAGCAGCCCCCTACAATGAGCAGTTCTTC.

This rearrangement joins TRBV5-4 to TRBJ2-5; no clear D. The CDR3 is 14 amino acids. The V end lost 0 bases, the J end lost 4 bases, and 10 bases lay between the germline ends. CDR1 and CDR2 (germline): SGHNT, YYREEE (reference sequence). The DNA for the CDR3 is TGTGCCAGCAGCTTGGCGGCTGTAGTAGAGACCCAGTACTTC. Translation: CASSLAAVVETQYF.

As to this clonotype: The junction does not match germline at one end; this may be a read error. The CDR3 reads CASSQTEADSPPHF. The CDR3 region has the DNA TGCGCCAGCAGCCAGACAGAAGCAGATTCACCCCCCCACTTT. The rearrangement joins TRBV4-1 to TRBJ1-6, with D maybe TRBD1 (5 bases). There are 14 residues in the CDR3. The germline V gene encodes CDR1 MGHRA and CDR2 YSYEKL.

The rearrangement joins TRBV7-9 to TRBJ2-7; D may be TRBD1 or TRBD2 (5 bases each). V lost 4 bases to trimming and J lost 6 bases, with 13 bases between them. CDR3 length equals 13 residues. CDR1 is SEHNR, CDR2 FQNEAQ, per germline (reference sequence). The CDR3: CASSSGAEREQYF. The CDR3, as DNA: TGTGCCAGCAGCTCCGGGGCCGAACGCGAGCAGTACTTC.

This clonotype was seen once. V and J are TRBV7-2 and TRBJ1-4; D might be TRBD1 (6 bases). Germline V gene lookup returns CDR1 SGHTA and CDR2 FQGNSA. V was pared by 3 bases and J by 3 bases, with 11 bases between. The CDR3 has 15 amino acids. CDR3 amino acids: CASSLNRAPNEKLFF. CDR3 DNA sequence: TGTGCCAGCAGCTTGAACAGGGCCCCTAATGAAAAACTGTTTTTT.

The V gene is TRBV7-9, the J gene TRBJ2-5; 13 bases fit TRBD2. The CDR3 is 17 residues long. The V gene end was trimmed by 5 bases and the J gene end by 5 bases; junction bases not matched to a gene: 11. The germline CDR1 and CDR2 sequences are SEHNR and FQNEAQ (reference sequence). In DNA, the CDR3 is TGTGCCAGCAGCACGACTAGCGGGGGGCCGGCTGGGGAGACCCAGTACTTC. It specifies CASSTTSGGPAGETQYF.

This chain uses TRBV5-4 with TRBJ2-1, with D possibly being TRBD2 (5 bases). V lost 2 bases and J lost 3, with 21 bases in between. The germline gives CDR1 SGHNT, CDR2 YYREEE (reference sequence). The CDR3 is 18 amino acids. DNA for the CDR3: TGTGCCAGCAGCTTTCCGCCGGGGAAGAGCGGAGGCTACAATGAGCAGTTCTTC. Residues: CASSFPPGKSGGYNEQFF.